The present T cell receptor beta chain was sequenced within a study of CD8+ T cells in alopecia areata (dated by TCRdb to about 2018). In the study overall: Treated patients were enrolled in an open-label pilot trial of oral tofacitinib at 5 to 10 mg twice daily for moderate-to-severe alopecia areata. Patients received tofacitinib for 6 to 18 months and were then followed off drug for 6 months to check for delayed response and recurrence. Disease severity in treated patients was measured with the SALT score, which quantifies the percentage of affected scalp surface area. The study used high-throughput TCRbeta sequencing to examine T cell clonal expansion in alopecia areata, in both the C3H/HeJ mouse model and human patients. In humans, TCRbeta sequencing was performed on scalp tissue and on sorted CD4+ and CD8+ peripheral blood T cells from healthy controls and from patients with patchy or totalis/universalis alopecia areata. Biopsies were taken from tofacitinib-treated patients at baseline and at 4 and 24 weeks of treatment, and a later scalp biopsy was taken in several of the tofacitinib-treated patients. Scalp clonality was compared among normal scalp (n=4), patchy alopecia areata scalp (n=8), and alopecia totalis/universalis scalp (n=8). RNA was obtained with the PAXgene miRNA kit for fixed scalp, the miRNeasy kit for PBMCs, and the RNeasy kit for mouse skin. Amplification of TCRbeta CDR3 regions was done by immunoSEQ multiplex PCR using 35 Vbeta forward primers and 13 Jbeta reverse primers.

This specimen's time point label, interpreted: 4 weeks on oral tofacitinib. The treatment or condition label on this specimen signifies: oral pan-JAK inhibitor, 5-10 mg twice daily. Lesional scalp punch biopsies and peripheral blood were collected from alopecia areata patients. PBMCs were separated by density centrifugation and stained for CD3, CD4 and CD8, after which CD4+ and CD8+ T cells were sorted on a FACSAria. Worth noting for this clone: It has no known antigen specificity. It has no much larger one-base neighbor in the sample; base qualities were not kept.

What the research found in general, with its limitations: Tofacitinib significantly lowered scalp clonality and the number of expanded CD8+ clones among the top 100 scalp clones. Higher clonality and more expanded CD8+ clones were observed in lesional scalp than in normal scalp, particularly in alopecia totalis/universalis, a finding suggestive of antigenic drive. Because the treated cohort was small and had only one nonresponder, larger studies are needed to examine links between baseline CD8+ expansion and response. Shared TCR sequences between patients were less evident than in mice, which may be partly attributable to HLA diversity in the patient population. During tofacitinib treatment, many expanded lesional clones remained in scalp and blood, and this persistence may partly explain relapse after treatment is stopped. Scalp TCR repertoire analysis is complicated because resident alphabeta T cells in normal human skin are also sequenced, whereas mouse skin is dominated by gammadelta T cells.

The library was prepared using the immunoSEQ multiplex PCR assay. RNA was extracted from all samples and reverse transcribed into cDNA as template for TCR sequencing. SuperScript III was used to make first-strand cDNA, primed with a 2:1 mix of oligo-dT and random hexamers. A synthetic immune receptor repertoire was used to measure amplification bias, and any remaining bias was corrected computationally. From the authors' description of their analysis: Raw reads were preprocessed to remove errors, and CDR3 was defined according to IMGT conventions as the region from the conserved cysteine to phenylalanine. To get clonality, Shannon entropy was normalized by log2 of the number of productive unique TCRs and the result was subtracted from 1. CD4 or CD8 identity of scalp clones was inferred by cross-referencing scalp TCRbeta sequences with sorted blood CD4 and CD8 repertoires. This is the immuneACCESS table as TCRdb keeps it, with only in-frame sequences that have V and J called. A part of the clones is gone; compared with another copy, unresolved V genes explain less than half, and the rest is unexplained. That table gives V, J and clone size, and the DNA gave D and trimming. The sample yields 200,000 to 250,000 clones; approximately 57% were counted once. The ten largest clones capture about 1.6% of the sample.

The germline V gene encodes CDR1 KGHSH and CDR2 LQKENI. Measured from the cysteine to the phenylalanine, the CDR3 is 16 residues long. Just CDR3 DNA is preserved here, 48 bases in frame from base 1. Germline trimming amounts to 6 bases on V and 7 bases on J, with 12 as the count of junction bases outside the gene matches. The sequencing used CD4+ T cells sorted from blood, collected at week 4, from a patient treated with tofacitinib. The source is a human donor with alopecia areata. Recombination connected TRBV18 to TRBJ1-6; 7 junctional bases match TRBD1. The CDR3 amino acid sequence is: CASSLTRDRRNSPLHF. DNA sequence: TGTGCCAGCTCCCTAACCCGGGACAGACGGAATTCACCCCTCCACTTT.